Listed below are T cell receptor beta chains from one sample, sequenced in a study of T cells in Graves' hyperthyroidism and ophthalmopathy. A single record per CDR3 protein comes from TCRdb applying MiXCR to the multiplex PCR reads. The data contain 500,000 to 800,000 distinct CDR3 sequences, 14% of them singletons. The sequenced sample consisted of blood. All receptors come from a woman aged 45-59 years with Graves' ophthalmopathy. CDR3s leave out the opening cysteine and the closing phenylalanine or tryptophan. Some rows mark clone size as missing; the rest say once, few, many or name a class of expanded clone.

>TRBV28|NA|TRBJ2-1
ASSPTSGSWDEQF
>TRBV14|NA|TRBJ2-3
ASSQVPTHTQY
>TRBV6-9|NA|TRBJ1-2
ASSYRIGTGVTGYT
>TRBV12-3/TRBV12-4|NA|TRBJ1-1
ASSLIGSSEAF
>TRBV7-3|many|TRBJ2-1
ASSLTGDSYNEQF
>TRBV7-9|few|TRBJ2-3
ASSLLVDDTQY
>TRBV6-2/TRBV6-3|few|TRBJ2-7
ASSREGSYEQY
>TRBV20-1|many|TRBJ2-5
SARPQETQY
>TRBV7-9|NA|TRBJ2-7
ASSSLSWGSSYEQY
>TRBV4-1|NA|TRBJ1-5
ASSQDRGPLARNQPQH
>TRBV6-1|few|TRBJ2-3
ASSAHGTSEYTDTQY
>TRBV19|few|TRBJ1-2
ASSHRQTPNYGYT
>TRBV4-3|NA|TRBJ2-7
ASSQSRFNYEQY
>TRBV27|NA|TRBJ2-7
ASSSPPESSPAEQY
>TRBV7-7|NA|TRBJ2-5
ASSLEVGRQGTQY
>TRBV9|many|TRBJ2-3
ASSVGLASTDTQY
>TRBV10-3|few|TRBJ1-5
ATGTENQPQH
>TRBV12-3/TRBV12-4|NA|TRBJ2-3
ASSLGLGGDKDTQY
>TRBV11-2|many|TRBJ2-1
ASSLVVYGMNNENEQF
>TRBV7-9|many|TRBJ2-7
ASSLSMDNEQY
>TRBV6-1|NA|TRBJ1-5
ASKPTWDTNQPQH
>TRBV5-1|many|TRBJ2-1
ASMGGRNEQF
>TRBV28|NA|TRBJ2-2
ASRGLAGITGELF
>TRBV6-1|many|TRBJ2-2
ASRSGTGDTGELF
>TRBV6-2/TRBV6-3|many|TRBJ2-3
ASSRLAGTDTQY
>TRBV4-3|few|TRBJ2-1
ASSKTSGRLNEQF
>TRBV9|NA|NA
ASSVAGLSYEQF
>TRBV4-3|many|TRBJ2-2
ASSKRLAGGPANTGELF
>TRBV28|many|TRBJ2-3
ASSLRRTSSTDTQY
>TRBV27|few|TRBJ2-5
ASSSLGAGVETQY
>TRBV7-2|many|TRBJ2-1
ASSLTGTGGGNEQF
>TRBV20-1|many|TRBJ1-4
SARDSAAFNEKLF
>TRBV20-1|NA|TRBJ2-7
SALGGPGYEQY
>TRBV7-6|many|TRBJ2-7
ASSSETGYEQY
>TRBV30|many|TRBJ2-5
AWRRDRWEETQY
>TRBV20-1|many|TRBJ2-7
SVSRDKGEQY
>TRBV11-2|few|TRBJ1-4
ASSIGRGGEKLF
>TRBV7-9|many|TRBJ2-7
ASSFWGLARRGHEQY
>TRBV20-1|many|TRBJ2-1
SASFSGSTNEQF
>TRBV6-1|NA|TRBJ2-7
ASGSSGAIYEQY
>TRBV19|NA|TRBJ2-1
ASSIGLAGEDEQF
>TRBV5-1|NA|TRBJ2-6
ASSPLGGDTGSGANVLT
>TRBV7-8|many|TRBJ1-1
ASSLELTRKGGLNTEAF
>TRBV20-1|NA|TRBJ2-5
SARGGTSEETQY
>TRBV5-8|many|TRBJ1-2
ASSFRTGANYGYT
>TRBV7-2|NA|TRBJ2-7
ASTRRSPGSEQY
>TRBV6-1|NA|TRBJ1-1
ASSGDSWAF
>TRBV20-1|many|TRBJ2-3
SATLPTSGTSTDTQY
>TRBV28|many|TRBJ2-5
ASSSAGTGKETQY
>TRBV7-9|few|TRBJ2-1
ASSTRTSGRASDYNEQF
>TRBV7-3|many|TRBJ2-2
ASSLRAGGVTGELF
>TRBV3-1|many|TRBJ2-2
ASSQFGRNTGELF
>TRBV19|NA|TRBJ2-2
ASSKRGANTGELF
>TRBV5-1|many|TRBJ2-1
ASSLGVGVGNEQF
>TRBV7-2|NA|TRBJ2-2
ASSLDGSLLITGELF